This TCR beta chain was sequenced in a study of blood T cell repertoires in COVID-19. Across the study: Sources were T cells, B-cell-depleted T cells, or PBMCs; the material itself was cDNA or gDNA.

As handled by the study authors: Cell counts per sample came from amplifying reference gene primers. Here immunoSEQ multiplex PCR was the method, and the copy in TCRdb shows in-frame clones only, minus some. V, J and clone size reflect that table, while D and trimming were determined from the DNA. This table holds under 130,000 clones, about four fifths found once. The CDR3 totals 13 residues. With V trimmed by 3 bases and J by 8 bases, 4 bases remained unmatched. The chain employs TRBV12-3 or TRBV12-4 and TRBJ1-2; TRBD1 matches 9 bases. The material sequenced was peripheral blood. The receptor was derived from a woman in her 70s with acute or convalescent COVID-19. CDR3 sequence: CASSFGTGRGYTF. For the CDR3, the DNA is TGTGCCAGCAGTTTTGGGACAGGGAGAGGCTACACCTTC.